This T cell receptor (beta chain) was sequenced in a study of neurological immune-mediated disorders. This clonotype was recorded at least ten times. TCRdb recomputed calls from the 5' RACE reads with MiXCR, one row per CDR3 protein. In the table there are about 29,000 distinct CDR3 sequences, about 3.5% of which are singletons. The germline V and J ends were trimmed by 2 bases and 7 bases, with 13 bases remaining between them. CDR3 length: 14 amino acids. The germline V gene encodes CDR1 SGHDT and CDR2 YYEEEE. The chain links TRBV5-6 to TRBJ1-5, with D maybe TRBD1 (5 bases). The sample comprised PBMCs. The TCR sequence derives from a woman aged 30 to 39 with multiple sclerosis. This CDR3 reads CASSLGRGGQPQHF. In nucleotides, the CDR3 is TGTGCCAGCAGCTTAGGGAGGGGAGGCCAGCCCCAGCATTTT.